These T cell receptor beta chains were read from a single sample in a study of shared clonotypes between healthy human individuals. Method: immunoSEQ multiplex PCR; TCRdb's copy keeps in-frame clones and lacks some. Counted here are about 690,000 clones, 90% occurring once; the ten biggest clones make up about 34%. The specimen was memory CD8+ T cells from PBMCs. The source is a man between 18 and 35 years old in good health. Some clones in this sample may be carry-over from other donors' samples. CDR3s include the opening cysteine and the closing phenylalanine or tryptophan. A D gene is named only where the DNA matches it firmly. Not all rows give a size; the values are once, few, many and, for expanded clones, a class.

cdr3_nt: TGTGCCAGCAGCGTACCGGCGGCAGGGACTAATGAAAAACTGTTTTTT
cdr3_aa: CASSVPAAGTNEKLFF
v_call: TRBV9
j_call: TRBJ1-4
d_call: -
clone_size: -

cdr3_nt: TGTGCCATCAGTGAAGTGCCAGACAGGCCCGCGGGAGCTTTCTTT
cdr3_aa: CAISEVPDRPAGAFF
v_call: TRBV10-3
j_call: TRBJ1-1
d_call: -
clone_size: -

cdr3_nt: TGTGCCAGCAGCTTCCGAGGGAGGGATGGCTACACCTTC
cdr3_aa: CASSFRGRDGYTF
v_call: TRBV7-8
j_call: TRBJ1-2
d_call: -
clone_size: -

cdr3_nt: TGTGCCAGCAGTTTACGGGCAGGGCCAGGGTATGGCTACACCTTC
cdr3_aa: CASSLRAGPGYGYTF
v_call: TRBV27
j_call: TRBJ1-2
d_call: -
clone_size: -

cdr3_nt: TGTGCCAGCAGTCCCCGGGGGCTAGCGAGTCTGACCAAAGAGACCCAGTACTTC
cdr3_aa: CASSPRGLASLTKETQYF
v_call: TRBV27
j_call: TRBJ2-5
d_call: -
clone_size: -

cdr3_nt: TGTGCCAGTAGTATGGAAGCGGGAGTATACGAGCAGTACTTC
cdr3_aa: CASSMEAGVYEQYF
v_call: TRBV19
j_call: TRBJ2-7
d_call: TRBD2
clone_size: -

cdr3_nt: TGTGCCAGTAGTACAGGGGCGGGAGAGGGGCTCACAGATACGCAGTATTTT
cdr3_aa: CASSTGAGEGLTDTQYF
v_call: TRBV19
j_call: TRBJ2-3
d_call: -
clone_size: -

cdr3_nt: TGTGCCAGCAGGCAGACAGGGGGCGAAGAGACCCAGTACTTC
cdr3_aa: CASRQTGGEETQYF
v_call: TRBV7-3
j_call: TRBJ2-5
d_call: TRBD1
clone_size: -

cdr3_nt: TGTGCCAGCAGAAAGACAGGGACTCCTTACGAGCAGTACTTC
cdr3_aa: CASRKTGTPYEQYF
v_call: TRBV28
j_call: TRBJ2-7
d_call: -
clone_size: -

cdr3_nt: TGTGCCAGCAGCCCCCGGGAGGGGTTAGCCTACGAGCAGTACTTC
cdr3_aa: CASSPREGLAYEQYF
v_call: TRBV9
j_call: TRBJ2-7
d_call: TRBD2
clone_size: -

cdr3_nt: TGTGCCAGCAGCTCCAAGGGGTACGAGCAGTACTTC
cdr3_aa: CASSSKGYEQYF
v_call: TRBV7-8
j_call: TRBJ2-7
d_call: -
clone_size: -

cdr3_nt: TGTGCCAGCAGTTCCTTGGGTGGCCTTACTTACAATGAGCAGTTCTTC
cdr3_aa: CASSSLGGLTYNEQFF
v_call: TRBV27
j_call: TRBJ2-1
d_call: -
clone_size: -

cdr3_nt: TGTGCCAGCAGTTTTTCCAGGAGCTCCTACGAGCAGTACTTC
cdr3_aa: CASSFSRSSYEQYF
v_call: TRBV21-1
j_call: TRBJ2-7
d_call: -
clone_size: -

cdr3_nt: TGTGCCAGCAGCCCTCTCATGGGGGTTCCCGGGGAGCTGTTTTTT
cdr3_aa: CASSPLMGVPGELFF
v_call: TRBV7-9
j_call: TRBJ2-2
d_call: -
clone_size: -

cdr3_nt: TGTGCCAGCAGCTTACCATGGGTACGGGCGGAAGAGCAGTACTTC
cdr3_aa: CASSLPWVRAEEQYF
v_call: TRBV11-2
j_call: TRBJ2-7
d_call: -
clone_size: -

cdr3_nt: TGTGCCAGCAGCTTAGTAGGGCCGACCCAGTACTTC
cdr3_aa: CASSLVGPTQYF
v_call: TRBV7-8
j_call: TRBJ2-5
d_call: -
clone_size: -

cdr3_nt: TGTGCCAGCAGTGAAGTTTTGACCCTAACAGATACGCAGTATTTT
cdr3_aa: CASSEVLTLTDTQYF
v_call: TRBV2
j_call: TRBJ2-3
d_call: -
clone_size: -

cdr3_nt: TGTGCCAGCAGCTTAGTGGACGATGAGCAGTTCTTC
cdr3_aa: CASSLVDDEQFF
v_call: TRBV11-2
j_call: TRBJ2-1
d_call: -
clone_size: -

cdr3_nt: TGCGCCAGCAGCTGGCACACCGGGGAGCTGTTTTTT
cdr3_aa: CASSWHTGELFF
v_call: TRBV5-1
j_call: TRBJ2-2
d_call: -
clone_size: -

cdr3_nt: TGTGCCAGCAGCCGTCGGGGGGAGGGAATGAACACTGAAGCTTTCTTT
cdr3_aa: CASSRRGEGMNTEAFF
v_call: TRBV9
j_call: TRBJ1-1
d_call: -
clone_size: few

cdr3_nt: TGTGCCAGCAGTTTACCCGGGACAGGGGACCTTTTATTCTACAATGAGCAGTTCTTC
cdr3_aa: CASSLPGTGDLLFYNEQFF
v_call: TRBV28
j_call: TRBJ2-1
d_call: TRBD1
clone_size: -

cdr3_nt: TGTGCCAGCAGCTTACTAGCGGGAGCGGATACGCAGTATTTT
cdr3_aa: CASSLLAGADTQYF
v_call: TRBV7-3
j_call: TRBJ2-3
d_call: TRBD2
clone_size: -

cdr3_nt: TGTGCCAGCAGTGATCCGGGGTACTATGGCTACACCTTC
cdr3_aa: CASSDPGYYGYTF
v_call: TRBV2
j_call: TRBJ1-2
d_call: -
clone_size: -

cdr3_nt: TGTGCCACCTCCTACCAACAGGGCCGCACCGGGGAGCTGTTTTTT
cdr3_aa: CATSYQQGRTGELFF
v_call: TRBV6-5
j_call: TRBJ2-2
d_call: -
clone_size: -

cdr3_nt: TGCGCCAGCAGCCAAGATTTCAGTAACTATGGCTACACCTTC
cdr3_aa: CASSQDFSNYGYTF
v_call: TRBV4-3
j_call: TRBJ1-2
d_call: -
clone_size: -

cdr3_nt: TGTGCCAGCAGCCAGGGACAGTCCTACGAGCAGTACTTC
cdr3_aa: CASSQGQSYEQYF
v_call: TRBV7-7
j_call: TRBJ2-7
d_call: TRBD1
clone_size: -

cdr3_nt: TGTGCCTGGAAATGGAGGACAGGGGACGAGCAGTACTTC
cdr3_aa: CAWKWRTGDEQYF
v_call: TRBV30
j_call: TRBJ2-7
d_call: TRBD1
clone_size: -

cdr3_nt: TGTGCCAGCAGCGTAGCTGGGGAGAGCTCTGGAAACACCATATATTTT
cdr3_aa: CASSVAGESSGNTIYF
v_call: TRBV9
j_call: TRBJ1-3
d_call: -
clone_size: -

cdr3_nt: TGTGCCAGCAGCTTAGCAGGGCCTAGCTACGAGCAGTACTTC
cdr3_aa: CASSLAGPSYEQYF
v_call: TRBV7-9
j_call: TRBJ2-7
d_call: -
clone_size: -

cdr3_nt: TGTGCCAGCAGCCTGCGACACTATGGCTACACCTTC
cdr3_aa: CASSLRHYGYTF
v_call: TRBV7-9
j_call: TRBJ1-2
d_call: -
clone_size: -

cdr3_nt: TGTGCCAGCAGCTTCCACAGGGGAGATACGCAGTATTTT
cdr3_aa: CASSFHRGDTQYF
v_call: TRBV7-8
j_call: TRBJ2-3
d_call: TRBD1
clone_size: -

cdr3_nt: TGTGCCAGCAGTGAGACAGGGAACTATGGCTACACCTTC
cdr3_aa: CASSETGNYGYTF
v_call: TRBV27
j_call: TRBJ1-2
d_call: TRBD1
clone_size: once

cdr3_nt: TGTGCCAGCAGCGGAGGGACAGGGAGTAGAAACACCATATATTTT
cdr3_aa: CASSGGTGSRNTIYF
v_call: TRBV5-6
j_call: TRBJ1-3
d_call: TRBD1
clone_size: once

cdr3_nt: TGCGCCAGCAGCGACCCGGTCGACTATGGCTACACCTTC
cdr3_aa: CASSDPVDYGYTF
v_call: TRBV23-1
j_call: TRBJ1-2
d_call: -
clone_size: -

cdr3_nt: TGTGCCAGCAGCTTATCGGCTAGATTGGGCACAGATACGCAGTATTTT
cdr3_aa: CASSLSARLGTDTQYF
v_call: TRBV7-9
j_call: TRBJ2-3
d_call: -
clone_size: -

cdr3_nt: TGTGCCAGCAGTGCCGACAGGGGGGTGGACTATGGCTACACCTTC
cdr3_aa: CASSADRGVDYGYTF
v_call: TRBV2
j_call: TRBJ1-2
d_call: TRBD1
clone_size: -

cdr3_nt: TGTGCCAGCAGTCCCGGGGGGCGAACTGAAGCTTTCTTT
cdr3_aa: CASSPGGRTEAFF
v_call: TRBV6-6
j_call: TRBJ1-1
d_call: -
clone_size: -

cdr3_nt: TGTGCCAGCAGTGAACAGGGAGGTCAGCCCCAGCATTTT
cdr3_aa: CASSEQGGQPQHF
v_call: TRBV25-1
j_call: TRBJ1-5
d_call: -
clone_size: -

cdr3_nt: TGTGCCTGGAAACACAGGGGCATGGGCTATGGCTACACCTTC
cdr3_aa: CAWKHRGMGYGYTF
v_call: TRBV30
j_call: TRBJ1-2
d_call: TRBD1
clone_size: -

cdr3_nt: TGTGCCAGCAGCCAACCGGCTGGAGACAGGTTAACCGGGGAGCTGTTTTTT
cdr3_aa: CASSQPAGDRLTGELFF
v_call: TRBV14
j_call: TRBJ2-2
d_call: -
clone_size: once

cdr3_nt: TGTGCCATCAGTGATCAGTCGTCTGGGGCCAACGTCCTGACTTTC
cdr3_aa: CAISDQSSGANVLTF
v_call: TRBV10-3
j_call: TRBJ2-6
d_call: -
clone_size: -

cdr3_nt: TGTGCCAGCAGTCTGAGGGGAAGGAGGACTGAAGCTTTCTTT
cdr3_aa: CASSLRGRRTEAFF
v_call: TRBV27
j_call: TRBJ1-1
d_call: -
clone_size: -

cdr3_nt: TGTGCCAGCAGTTTATCTTGGTGGGGGGCATACAATGAGCAGTTCTTC
cdr3_aa: CASSLSWWGAYNEQFF
v_call: TRBV27
j_call: TRBJ2-1
d_call: -
clone_size: -

cdr3_nt: TGTGCCAGCAGTTTTGGGGGGGCCTTCCCTTATGAGCAGTTCTTC
cdr3_aa: CASSFGGAFPYEQFF
v_call: TRBV27
j_call: TRBJ2-1
d_call: -
clone_size: -

cdr3_nt: TGTGCCACAAAACGAGCGGGAGGGGGGAATGAGCAGTTCTTC
cdr3_aa: CATKRAGGGNEQFF
v_call: TRBV19
j_call: TRBJ2-1
d_call: TRBD2
clone_size: once

cdr3_nt: TGTGCCAGCAGTTTGTTAGGGGGCGCGGGGGAGCAGTACTTC
cdr3_aa: CASSLLGGAGEQYF
v_call: TRBV28
j_call: TRBJ2-7
d_call: -
clone_size: -

cdr3_nt: TGTGCCAGCAGTTCATCGAGGACAGGGGTCCGCGGAAACACCATATATTTT
cdr3_aa: CASSSSRTGVRGNTIYF
v_call: TRBV28
j_call: TRBJ1-3
d_call: TRBD1
clone_size: -

cdr3_nt: TGTGCCAGCAGCCCGCGAGGGGATAACTATGGCTACACCTTC
cdr3_aa: CASSPRGDNYGYTF
v_call: TRBV11-1
j_call: TRBJ1-2
d_call: -
clone_size: -

cdr3_nt: TGTGCCAGCAGCCCAACGACAGGGGCGGGACAGCCCCAGCATTTT
cdr3_aa: CASSPTTGAGQPQHF
v_call: TRBV4-2
j_call: TRBJ1-5
d_call: TRBD1
clone_size: -

cdr3_nt: TGTGCCAGCAGGGGGACAGGGGACGGGGATACGCAGTATTTT
cdr3_aa: CASRGTGDGDTQYF
v_call: TRBV28
j_call: TRBJ2-3
d_call: TRBD1
clone_size: -

cdr3_nt: TGTGCCAGCAGTTTCAGAACTAACTATGGCTACACCTTC
cdr3_aa: CASSFRTNYGYTF
v_call: TRBV28
j_call: TRBJ1-2
d_call: -
clone_size: -

cdr3_nt: TGTGCCAGCAGCAGAGCGGACGGCAAGCCCCAGCATTTT
cdr3_aa: CASSRADGKPQHF
v_call: TRBV5-4
j_call: TRBJ1-5
d_call: -
clone_size: -

cdr3_nt: TGTGCCAGCACCCATACGGGCACAGATACGCAGTATTTT
cdr3_aa: CASTHTGTDTQYF
v_call: TRBV27
j_call: TRBJ2-3
d_call: -
clone_size: -

cdr3_nt: TGTGCCACCAGCAGAGATGGCGACACCGGGGAGCTGTTTTTT
cdr3_aa: CATSRDGDTGELFF
v_call: TRBV15
j_call: TRBJ2-2
d_call: -
clone_size: -